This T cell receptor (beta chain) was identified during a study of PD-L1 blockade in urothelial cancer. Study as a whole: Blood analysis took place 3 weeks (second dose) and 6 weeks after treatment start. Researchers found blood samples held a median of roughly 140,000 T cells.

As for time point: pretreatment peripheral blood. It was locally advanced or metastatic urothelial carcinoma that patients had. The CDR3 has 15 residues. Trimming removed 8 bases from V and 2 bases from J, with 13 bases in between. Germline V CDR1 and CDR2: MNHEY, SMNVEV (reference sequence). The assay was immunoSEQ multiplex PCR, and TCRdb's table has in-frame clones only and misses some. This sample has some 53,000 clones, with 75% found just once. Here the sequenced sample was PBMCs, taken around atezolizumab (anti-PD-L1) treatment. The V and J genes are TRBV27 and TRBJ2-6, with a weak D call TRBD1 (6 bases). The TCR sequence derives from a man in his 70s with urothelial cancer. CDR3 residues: CASSRSGAGANVLTF. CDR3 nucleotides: TGTGCCAGCTCGCGGTCAGGGGCTGGGGCCAACGTCCTGACTTTC.